These 17 T cell receptor beta chains were sequenced from one sample in a study of CD8+CD57+ T cells in acquired aplastic anemia. The use of genomic DNA as template underpinned the TCR beta VDJ and CDR3 profiling. TCRdb re-called the reads with MiXCR, one entry per CDR3 protein. Among approximately 130,000 distinct CDR3 sequences listed, less than 45% were seen once. The sample consisted of sorted CD4+, CD8+, or CD8+CD57+ T cells (not recorded which) from PBMCs. All receptors come from a human donor in good health, serving as a control.

This clonotype was seen at least ten times. The chain uses TRBV5-1 and TRBJ1-3, with D hard to call. V was cut by 2 bases and J by 2 bases, with 20 bases left in between. Germline CDR1 reads SGHRS; CDR2 reads YFSETQ. The CDR3 loop spans 18 amino acids. The CDR3 DNA reads TGCGCCAGCAGCTTAGTTGGCGCCCGGGGTTTACCTGGAAACACCATATATTTT. Its protein product is CASSLVGARGLPGNTIYF.

Concerning this clonotype: A much larger clone is a single base away; this may be a read error. V usage is TRBV4-1 and J usage is TRBJ1-4; tentative D call: TRBD1 (5 bases). Germline V gene data show CDR1 as MGHRA and CDR2 as YSYEKL. The V and J ends lost 1 base and 1 base respectively, with 22 bases between them. The CDR3 is 20 residues long. Written as DNA, the CDR3 is TGCGCCAGCAGCCAAGTCTTAGGACTCGACATGAGGGGAACTAATGAAAAACTGTTTTTT. Translating it yields CASSQVLGLDMRGTNEKLFF.

This clonotype was counted many times. This rearrangement joins TRBV5-1 to TRBJ2-2, with D unclear. The germline CDR1 and CDR2 sequences are SGHRS and YFSETQ. V was pared by 6 bases and J by 3 bases, with 15 bases between. The CDR3 has 15 amino acids. CDR3 nucleotides: TGCGCCAGCAACGTCCTAGACACCTACACCGGGGAGCTGTTTTTT. Its protein product is CASNVLDTYTGELFF.

This clonotype showed up many times. The chain has TRBV20-1 and TRBJ2-1; D call uncertain. The CDR3 has 12 residues. V lost 6 bases and J lost 5, with 11 bases in between. Per germline, CDR1 DFQATT and CDR2 SNEGSKA (reference sequence). The DNA of the CDR3 is TGCAGTGCCCCGGCACTTCACAATGAGCAGTTCTTC. Amino acids: CSAPALHNEQFF.

In this sample, this clonotype turned up many times. The gene calls are TRBV7-9 and TRBJ1-4, with D unclear. The CDR3 has 13 residues. Deletions cut 5 bases from V and 8 bases from J, with 12 bases between. Germline loops: CDR1 SEHNR, CDR2 FQNEAQ (reference sequence). CDR3 in amino acids: CASSPPTGEKLFF. DNA for the CDR3: TGTGCCAGCAGCCCGCCGACCGGCGAAAAACTGTTTTTT.

In this sample, this clonotype turned up many times. V usage is TRBV2 and J usage is TRBJ1-4; TRBD1 matches at 10 bases. Germline V gives CDR1 SNHLY, CDR2 FYNNEI. The CDR3 contains 14 residues. V lost 6 bases, J lost 8 bases, and 6 bases stayed unmatched. DNA of the CDR3: TGTGCCAGCAGGCAGGGACAGGGGAACGAAAAACTGTTTTTT. Protein sequence: CASRQGQGNEKLFF.

For this clonotype: Being one base from a much bigger clone, this may be a read error. The gene calls are TRBV7-4 and TRBJ2-3; no clear D gene. Germline CDR1 and CDR2: SGHVT and SQSDAQ. Trimming left V 5 bases short and J 6 bases short, with 9 bases between. The CDR3 has 12 residues. The CDR3 loop is CASSQPFDTQYF. The CDR3 nucleotides read TGTGCCAGCAGCCAGCCCTTCGATACGCAGTATTTT.

On this clonotype: The conserved phenylalanine or tryptophan is not found at the CDR3 terminus, so this likely reflects a read error. The chain recombines TRBV29-1 with TRBJ2-6, with TRBD2 matching over 9 bases. V shed 6 bases, J shed 1 base, and the junction held 10 bases outside the gene matches. Germline CDR1 SQVTM, CDR2 ANQGSEA. The CDR3 totals 17 residues. The CDR3 DNA sequence: TGCAGCGTAGCCCGGACTAGCGATCTTTCTGGGGCCAACGTCCTGACTAGA. It codes for CSVARTSDLSGANVLTR.

This clonotype was seen ten or more times. This chain uses TRBV2 with TRBJ2-1, with D possibly being TRBD2 (8 bases). The CDR3 length is 14 residues. With 10 bases removed from V and 9 bases from J, the gap between germline ends came to 22 bases. Per the germline V gene, CDR1 is SNHLY and CDR2 is FYNNEI. The CDR3 sequence is CAKRDSGGPSEQFF. In DNA form, the CDR3 reads TGTGCCAAACGGGACAGCGGGGGCCCCAGTGAGCAGTTCTTC.

A note on this clonotype: In this CDR3 the conserved last residue, phenylalanine or tryptophan, is missing, so a read error is likely. The limits of the CDR3 on the DNA are not certain, so only TCRdb's listed CDR3 is given. This chain uses TRBV25-1 with TRBJ1-1; the table's D call, TRBD1, has no DNA check behind it. The germline CDR1 and CDR2 sequences are MGHDK and SYGVNS. With termini counted, the CDR3 has 15 amino acids. The CDR3 is CASSEGTGGNTEAFL.

The V and J genes are TRBV11-1 and TRBJ2-7, with TRBD2 as a possible D gene (6 bases). V gave up 4 bases and J gave up 3 bases, with 19 bases separating them. The CDR3 is 16 amino acids. Per germline, CDR1 SGHAT and CDR2 FQDESV (reference sequence). The CDR3 bases are TGTGCCAGCAGCTCATGGAGCCGGGACGGGAGCTACGAGCAGTACTTC. It encodes CASSSWSRDGSYEQYF.

This clonotype was detected many times. The junction departs from the called germline gene at one end, perhaps through a read error. This rearrangement joins TRBV5-1 to TRBJ2-1; no definite D call. The CDR3 sequence is 12 residues long. Per the germline V gene, CDR1 is SGHRS and CDR2 is YFSETQ. In DNA, the CDR3 is TGCGCCAGTAGCTCCATCTACAATGAGCAGTTCTTC. Its protein product is CASSSIYNEQFF.

This clonotype was seen more than once but under ten times. V is TRBV2 and J is TRBJ2-1; 8 nucleotides align to TRBD2. The CDR3 extends over 17 amino acids. Unmatched junction bases numbered 15, after V lost 7 bases and J lost 4 bases. From germline, CDR1 is SNHLY and CDR2 FYNNEI. The CDR3, as DNA: TGTGCCAGCATCCGGGGGGGACGGGGGGGACTTTACAATGAGCAGTTCTTC. Translation gives CASIRGGRGGLYNEQFF.

This clonotype was recorded at least ten times. This chain links TRBV5-4 with TRBJ2-1, with 9 bases aligning to TRBD2. Trimming removed 0 bases from V and 9 bases from J; junction bases left unmatched: 7. This CDR3 has 15 amino acids. Per germline, CDR1 SGHNT and CDR2 YYREEE (reference sequence). CDR3 sequence reads: CASSLAGVAGAEQFF. The CDR3 region has the DNA TGTGCCAGCAGCTTGGCCGGGGTAGCGGGAGCTGAGCAGTTCTTC.

This sequence joins TRBV7-9 and TRBJ1-2; 7 bases match TRBD1. V was pared by 5 bases and J by 13 bases, with 13 bases of the junction left unmatched. This CDR3 contains 13 residues. Germline V gene sequence: CDR1 SEHNR, CDR2 FQNEAQ (reference sequence). DNA for the CDR3: TGTGCCAGCAGCCCCAGGGGGTTAGGGCGGGGCACCTTC. Protein sequence: CASSPRGLGRGTF.

The chain is built from TRBV19 and TRBJ2-3; D possibly corresponds to TRBD2 (5 bases). V was shortened by 8 bases and J by 5 bases, with 5 bases between the two germline ends. The CDR3 has 10 amino acids. CDR1 LNHDA and CDR2 SQIVND come from the germline V gene (reference sequence). The CDR3 here is CASEGDTQYF. CDR3 nucleotide sequence: TGTGCCAGTGAGGGAGATACGCAGTATTTT. Using reference TRBV19 and TRBJ2-3 for the parts outside the CDR3, the full variable domain is DGGITQSPKYLFRKEGQNVTLSCEQNLNHDAMYWYRQDPGQGLRLIYYSQIVNDFQKGDIAEGYSVSREKKESFPLTVTSAQKNPTAFYLCASEGDTQYFGPGTRLTVL.

This clonotype was detected many times. This rearrangement joins TRBV11-3 to TRBJ1-3; D remains unclear. This CDR3 is built from 14 residues. CDR1 and CDR2 (germline): SGHNT, YENEEA. Trimming removed 5 bases from V and 9 bases from J, with 17 bases in between. CDR3 sequence (DNA): TGTGCCAGCAGCCCGTTGGAAGGACTTAGCACCATATATTTT. Amino acids: CASSPLEGLSTIYF.